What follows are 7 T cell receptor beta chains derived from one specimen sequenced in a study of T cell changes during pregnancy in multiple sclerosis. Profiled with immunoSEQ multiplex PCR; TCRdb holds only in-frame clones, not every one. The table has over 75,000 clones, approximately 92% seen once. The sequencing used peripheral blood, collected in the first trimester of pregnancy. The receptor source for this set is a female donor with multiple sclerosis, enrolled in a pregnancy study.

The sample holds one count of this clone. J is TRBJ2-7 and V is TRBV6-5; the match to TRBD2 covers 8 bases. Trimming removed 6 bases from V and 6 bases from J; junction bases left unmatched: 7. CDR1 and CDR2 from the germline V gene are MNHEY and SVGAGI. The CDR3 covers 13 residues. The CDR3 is CASSSGGPGEQYF. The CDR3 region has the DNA TGTGCCAGCAGCTCGGGGGGGCCCGGCGAGCAGTACTTC.

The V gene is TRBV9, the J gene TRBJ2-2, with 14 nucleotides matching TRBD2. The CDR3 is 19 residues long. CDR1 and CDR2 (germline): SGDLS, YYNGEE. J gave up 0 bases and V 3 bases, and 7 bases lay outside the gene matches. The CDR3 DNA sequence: TGTGCCAGCAGCGAGACTAGCGGGAGGGTTGTGGCGAACACCGGGGAGCTGTTTTTT. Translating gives CASSETSGRVVANTGELFF.

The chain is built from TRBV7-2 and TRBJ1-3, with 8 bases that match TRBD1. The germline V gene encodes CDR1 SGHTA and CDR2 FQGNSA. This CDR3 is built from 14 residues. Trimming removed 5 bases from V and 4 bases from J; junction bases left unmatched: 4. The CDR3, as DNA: TGTGCCAGCAGCCGAGGGACAGGCGGAAACACCATATATTTT. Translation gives CASSRGTGGNTIYF.

CDR3 DNA sequence: TGTGCCAGCAGCTCCCCGGGACAGGGCCTTCAGAGTGAGCAGTTCTTC. Its protein is CASSSPGQGLQSEQFF. The V and J genes are TRBV5-4 and TRBJ2-1; TRBD1 matches at 9 bases. The CDR3 spans 16 residues. Germline V gene lookup returns CDR1 SGHNT and CDR2 YYREEE (reference sequence). The V gene end was trimmed by 3 bases and the J gene end by 9 bases; junction bases not matched to a gene: 13.

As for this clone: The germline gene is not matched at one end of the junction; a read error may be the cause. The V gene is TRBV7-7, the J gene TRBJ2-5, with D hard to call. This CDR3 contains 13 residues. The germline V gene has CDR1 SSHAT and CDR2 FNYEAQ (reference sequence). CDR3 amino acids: CASSQDSQETQYF. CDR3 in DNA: TGTGCTAGCAGCCAAGACTCCCAAGAGACCCAGTACTTC.

CDR3 residues: CASSPRTGTGGSISGRLFF. The CDR3 DNA sequence: TGTGCCAGCAGCCCCCGCACCGGGACAGGGGGCTCTATTTCGGGGAGACTGTTTTTT. This chain joins TRBV7-9 and TRBJ1-4, with 12 bases lining up with TRBD1. There are 19 residues in the CDR3. Germline V gene lookup returns CDR1 SEHNR and CDR2 FQNEAQ (reference sequence). The trim removed 5 bases at V and 13 bases at J, leaving 23 bases unmatched.

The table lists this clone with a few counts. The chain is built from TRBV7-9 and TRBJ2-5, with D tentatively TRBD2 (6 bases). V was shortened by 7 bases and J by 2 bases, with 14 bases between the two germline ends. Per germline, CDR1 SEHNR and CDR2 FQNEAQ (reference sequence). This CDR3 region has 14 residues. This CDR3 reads CASNKEGGQETQYF. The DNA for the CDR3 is TGTGCCAGCAATAAGGAGGGAGGTCAAGAGACCCAGTACTTC.